This T cell receptor beta chain was obtained from a study of CD8+ T cells in alopecia areata. Extraction of RNA preceded its reverse transcription into cDNA, which served as the sequencing template. Clones were read by immunoSEQ multiplex PCR, and TCRdb kept only the in-frame ones, dropping some. The sample consists of about 130,000 clones, almost 50% of them appearing once. The specimen was CD8+ T cells sorted from blood, collected at week 0. The TCR comes from a human donor with alopecia areata.

Written as DNA, the CDR3 is TGTGCCAGCAGCGCGGGGGGAGGTGGGGAAAAACTGTTTTTT. This codes for CASSAGGGGEKLFF. The chain carries TRBV9 and TRBJ1-4; D is perhaps TRBD1 (5 bases). Trimming took off 3 bases at V and 8 bases at J, with 14 bases between the two ends. CDR1 SGDLS and CDR2 YYNGEE come from the germline V gene. The CDR3 has 14 residues.